This TCR beta chain derives from a study of T cell responses to AZD1222 COVID-19 vaccine. Study findings and constraints: The reported proportion of spike-specific TCRs targeting unmutated variant regions was nearly half.

This table comes from immunoSEQ multiplex PCR, and its TCRdb copy is limited to in-frame clones, with some not included. This table has tens of thousands of clones, approximately 90% appearing once. CDR1 MGHRA and CDR2 YSYEKL come from the germline V gene. Trimming removed 4 bases from V and 5 bases from J, with 15 bases in between. There are 16 residues in the CDR3. As concerns this clone: Its target is not known.

This specimen consisted of peripheral blood, obtained 28 days after the second AZD1222 dose. The sequence was collected from an adult who received the AZD1222 COVID-19 vaccine. The rearrangement links TRBV4-1 to TRBJ2-6; D remains ambiguous. CDR3 DNA sequence: TGCGCCAGCAGCCCTAATCTGGTACAATGGGCCAACGTCCTGACTTTC. It translates to CASSPNLVQWANVLTF.